Listed below are T cell receptor beta chains from one sample, sequenced in a study of shared clonotypes between healthy human individuals. Sequencing was performed with immunoSEQ multiplex PCR; in TCRdb, only in-frame clones are kept and a portion is missing. The table shows more than 2,000,000 clones, with 93% occurring only once. Sequencing input: naive CD4+ T cells from PBMCs. The source of these receptors is a man between 18 and 29 years old in good health. Some clones in this sample may be carry-over from other donors' samples. The CDR3 runs from the conserved cysteine through the conserved F or W. D genes are given only for firm matches. Where a row states a size, it is once, few, many or the class of an expanded clone; other rows omit it.

d_call: TRBD2
j_call: TRBJ2-4
v_call: TRBV19
clone_size: .
cdr3_nt: TGTGCCAGTAGTATAGGGCCCCTAGCGGGGAGAGGGGCCAAAAACATTCAGTACTTC
cdr3_aa: CASSIGPLAGRGAKNIQYF

d_call: TRBD1
j_call: TRBJ1-1
v_call: TRBV6-5
clone_size: .
cdr3_nt: TGTGCCAGCAGTTACGGGACAGGGTCGAACACTGAAGCTTTCTTT
cdr3_aa: CASSYGTGSNTEAFF

d_call: TRBD2
j_call: TRBJ2-2
v_call: TRBV28
clone_size: .
cdr3_nt: TGTGCCAGCAGTTGGGGGAGGGTAAACACCGGGGAGCTGTTTTTT
cdr3_aa: CASSWGRVNTGELFF

d_call: .
j_call: TRBJ1-5
v_call: TRBV5-8
clone_size: once
cdr3_nt: TGTGCCTGGACGGGACGGCGGTCTGAGCCCCAGCATTTT
cdr3_aa: CAWTGRRSEPQHF

d_call: .
j_call: TRBJ1-1
v_call: TRBV19
clone_size: few
cdr3_nt: TGTGCCAGTAGTTGGGGCAGGAAGAACACTGAAGCTTTCTTT
cdr3_aa: CASSWGRKNTEAFF

d_call: .
j_call: TRBJ2-6
v_call: TRBV11-3
clone_size: .
cdr3_nt: TGTGCCAGCAGCTTAGGGTCTGGGGCCAACGTCCTGACTTTC
cdr3_aa: CASSLGSGANVLTF

d_call: .
j_call: TRBJ2-2
v_call: TRBV5-1
clone_size: .
cdr3_nt: TGCGCCAGCAGCTTTCAGGGGCCGAACACCGGGGAGCTGTTTTTT
cdr3_aa: CASSFQGPNTGELFF

d_call: TRBD2
j_call: TRBJ2-7
v_call: TRBV7-9
clone_size: .
cdr3_nt: TGTGCCAGCAGCCTCAAGGGACTAGCGGGAGGCGAGCAGTACTTC
cdr3_aa: CASSLKGLAGGEQYF

d_call: TRBD1
j_call: TRBJ1-2
v_call: TRBV6-5
clone_size: .
cdr3_nt: TGTGCCAGCTGGGGGACAGTTAACTATGGCTACACCTTC
cdr3_aa: CASWGTVNYGYTF

d_call: .
j_call: TRBJ2-5
v_call: TRBV5-4
clone_size: .
cdr3_nt: TGTGCCAGCAGCTTGGACCGAAGCCAAGAGACCCAGTACTTC
cdr3_aa: CASSLDRSQETQYF

d_call: .
j_call: TRBJ2-7
v_call: TRBV7-2
clone_size: .
cdr3_nt: TGTGCCAGCAGCTTAGCCGAACGCGGCGGGCAGTACTTC
cdr3_aa: CASSLAERGGQYF

d_call: TRBD1
j_call: TRBJ1-1
v_call: TRBV4-3
clone_size: .
cdr3_nt: TGCGCCAGCAGCCCCCGGGAGGGGGCCCGCACTGAAGCTTTCTTT
cdr3_aa: CASSPREGARTEAFF

d_call: .
j_call: TRBJ2-7
v_call: TRBV6-1
clone_size: .
cdr3_nt: TGTGCCTCGGGGGCAGGGGTTTACGAGCAGTACTTC
cdr3_aa: CASGAGVYEQYF

d_call: .
j_call: TRBJ2-1
v_call: TRBV12-5
clone_size: .
cdr3_nt: TGTGCTAGTGCCCGAACAAGCTACAATGAGCAGTTCTTC
cdr3_aa: CASARTSYNEQFF

d_call: .
j_call: TRBJ2-7
v_call: TRBV6-6
clone_size: .
cdr3_nt: TGTGCCAGCACTCTCGGACGGACCTACGAGCAGTACTTC
cdr3_aa: CASTLGRTYEQYF

d_call: .
j_call: TRBJ2-7
v_call: TRBV5-6
clone_size: .
cdr3_nt: TGTGCCAGCAGCCACCTACAGGTGTCTCGCGGCGAGCAGTACTTC
cdr3_aa: CASSHLQVSRGEQYF

d_call: .
j_call: TRBJ1-1
v_call: TRBV9
clone_size: .
cdr3_nt: TGTGCCAGCAGCCCGGACGGATCTCAAGCTTTCTTT
cdr3_aa: CASSPDGSQAFF

d_call: .
j_call: TRBJ2-7
v_call: TRBV30
clone_size: .
cdr3_nt: TGTGCCTGGAGGGATACAGGGTCCGTCTACGAGCAGTACTTC
cdr3_aa: CAWRDTGSVYEQYF

d_call: .
j_call: TRBJ2-1
v_call: TRBV5-6
clone_size: .
cdr3_nt: TGTGCCAGCAGTCGGGGTCTGAGCTCCTACAATGAGCAGTTCTTC
cdr3_aa: CASSRGLSSYNEQFF

d_call: .
j_call: TRBJ1-4
v_call: TRBV10-3
clone_size: .
cdr3_nt: TGTGCCATCAGTGACGGGGGACGTGGTGATGAAAAACTGTTTTTT
cdr3_aa: CAISDGGRGDEKLFF

d_call: .
j_call: TRBJ2-3
v_call: TRBV27
clone_size: .
cdr3_nt: TGTGCCAGCAGACAGGGCTTGGGGGAGGCAGATACGCAGTATTTT
cdr3_aa: CASRQGLGEADTQYF

d_call: TRBD2
j_call: TRBJ2-5
v_call: TRBV7-9
clone_size: .
cdr3_nt: TGTGCCAGCAGAAACGACGGGGGGGAGACCCAGTACTTC
cdr3_aa: CASRNDGGETQYF

d_call: TRBD1
j_call: TRBJ2-2
v_call: TRBV15
clone_size: .
cdr3_nt: TGTGCCACCAGCAGAGAGGACAGGGACACCGGGGAGCTGTTTTTT
cdr3_aa: CATSREDRDTGELFF

d_call: .
j_call: TRBJ1-1
v_call: TRBV4-1
clone_size: .
cdr3_nt: TGCGCCAGCAGAGTAGTGCTAAAGAGTAGGACAGCTCTTAACACTGAAGCTTTCTTT
cdr3_aa: CASRVVLKSRTALNTEAFF

d_call: TRBD1
j_call: TRBJ2-1
v_call: TRBV4-1
clone_size: .
cdr3_nt: TGCGCCAGCAGCCGATCCGGGACAGGGGTTCGAGGTGAGCAGTTCTTC
cdr3_aa: CASSRSGTGVRGEQFF

d_call: TRBD1
j_call: TRBJ1-1
v_call: TRBV7-8
clone_size: .
cdr3_nt: TGTGCCAGCAGCCAAGACAGGGGGCAGTGGACTGAAGCTTTCTTT
cdr3_aa: CASSQDRGQWTEAFF

d_call: .
j_call: TRBJ2-7
v_call: TRBV30
clone_size: .
cdr3_nt: TGTGCCTGGAGTGTAACCAGGGGATCCTGGGAGCAGTACTTC
cdr3_aa: CAWSVTRGSWEQYF

d_call: .
j_call: TRBJ1-3
v_call: TRBV30
clone_size: .
cdr3_nt: TGTGCCTGGACCCACTCTGGAAACACCATATATTTT
cdr3_aa: CAWTHSGNTIYF

d_call: .
j_call: TRBJ1-3
v_call: TRBV5-4
clone_size: .
cdr3_nt: TGTGCCAGCACCCTCAAACAGGGTGGAGGGCCCCTCACTGGAAACACCATATATTTT
cdr3_aa: CASTLKQGGGPLTGNTIYF

d_call: TRBD1
j_call: TRBJ1-1
v_call: TRBV5-1
clone_size: .
cdr3_nt: TGCGCCAGCAGCTCAGGGGGCTGGGGCACTGAAGCTTTCTTT
cdr3_aa: CASSSGGWGTEAFF

d_call: TRBD2
j_call: TRBJ2-5
v_call: TRBV15
clone_size: .
cdr3_nt: TGTGCCACCAGCAGATCCGCGGGGGAAACCCAGTACTTC
cdr3_aa: CATSRSAGETQYF

d_call: .
j_call: TRBJ1-1
v_call: TRBV2
clone_size: once
cdr3_nt: TGTGCCAGCAGTGCGCAAGGGCTACAGGGATACACTGAAGCTTTCTTT
cdr3_aa: CASSAQGLQGYTEAFF

d_call: TRBD2
j_call: TRBJ2-7
v_call: TRBV4-1
clone_size: .
cdr3_nt: TGCGCCAGCAGCATCTCGGGACTAGCGGGAGATGTTCGTTACGAGCAGTACTTC
cdr3_aa: CASSISGLAGDVRYEQYF

d_call: .
j_call: TRBJ2-6
v_call: TRBV4-3
clone_size: .
cdr3_nt: TGCGCCAGCAGCCAAGAAATTGGGTACCGGGACTGGTTCTCTGGGGCCAACGTCCTGACTTTC
cdr3_aa: CASSQEIGYRDWFSGANVLTF

d_call: TRBD2
j_call: TRBJ2-2
v_call: TRBV5-1
clone_size: .
cdr3_nt: TGCGCCAGCAGCTTGCCTAGCGGGAGACCCGGGGAGCTGTTTTTT
cdr3_aa: CASSLPSGRPGELFF

d_call: TRBD1
j_call: TRBJ1-3
v_call: TRBV18
clone_size: .
cdr3_nt: TGTGCCAGCTCACCCTCCACAGGGGTAGTCGGAAACACCATATATTTT
cdr3_aa: CASSPSTGVVGNTIYF

d_call: TRBD2
j_call: TRBJ2-7
v_call: TRBV7-2
clone_size: .
cdr3_nt: TGTGCCAGCAGCGACGAGCTAGCGGGAGTGGCCTACGAGCAGTACTTC
cdr3_aa: CASSDELAGVAYEQYF

d_call: .
j_call: TRBJ1-3
v_call: TRBV5-1
clone_size: .
cdr3_nt: TGCGCCAGCAGCTTGGAACAGGGCCACGGAAACACCATATATTTT
cdr3_aa: CASSLEQGHGNTIYF

d_call: .
j_call: TRBJ2-7
v_call: TRBV4-1
clone_size: .
cdr3_nt: TGCGCCAGCAGCCAACCAGGAAGGGCCAGAGGGAACGAGCAGTACTTC
cdr3_aa: CASSQPGRARGNEQYF

d_call: .
j_call: TRBJ2-2
v_call: TRBV5-1
clone_size: .
cdr3_nt: TGCGCCAGCAGCTTATTGCCTAGCACCGGGGAGCTGTTTTTT
cdr3_aa: CASSLLPSTGELFF

d_call: .
j_call: TRBJ1-1
v_call: TRBV30
clone_size: few
cdr3_nt: TGTGCCTGGAGCGAGCGGGGTCGGGACACTGAAGCTTTCTTT
cdr3_aa: CAWSERGRDTEAFF

d_call: .
j_call: TRBJ1-1
v_call: TRBV29-1
clone_size: .
cdr3_nt: TGCAGCGTTGAAGATGGGCAAACGGTTGCCACTGAAGCTTTCTTT
cdr3_aa: CSVEDGQTVATEAFF

d_call: TRBD1
j_call: TRBJ2-1
v_call: TRBV7-9
clone_size: .
cdr3_nt: TGTGCCAGCAGCTTAGTGGCGGTGACAGGGGGTCCCTACAATGAGCAGTTCTTC
cdr3_aa: CASSLVAVTGGPYNEQFF

d_call: .
j_call: TRBJ1-4
v_call: TRBV19
clone_size: .
cdr3_nt: TGTGCCAGTAGTTTGGGGAGTACTGAAAAACTGTTTTTT
cdr3_aa: CASSLGSTEKLFF

d_call: TRBD1
j_call: TRBJ2-3
v_call: TRBV5-1
clone_size: .
cdr3_nt: TGCGCCAGCAGCCCTGGACAGGGGGGCGCAGATACGCAGTATTTT
cdr3_aa: CASSPGQGGADTQYF

d_call: .
j_call: TRBJ2-7
v_call: TRBV5-4
clone_size: once
cdr3_nt: TGTGCCAGCAGCTCCATAGGGGAAATAGGCGAGCAGTACTTC
cdr3_aa: CASSSIGEIGEQYF